Listed here is a single T cell receptor (beta chain). Germline CDR1 reads SEHNR; CDR2 reads FQNEAQ (reference sequence). This CDR3 contains 17 residues. After removal of 0 bases from V and 4 bases from J, the junction contained 5 bases not matched to a gene. Original processing methods: Amplification of reference gene primers was used by the study to estimate nucleated cell counts. Sequenced by immunoSEQ multiplex PCR; TCRdb stores in-frame clones only, minus some. The DNA was the basis for D and trimming; V, J and clone size are from that table. The sample has over 120,000 clones; more than 70% are singletons. These data come from a study of blood T cell repertoires in COVID-19. Looking at the study overall: The United States, Italy and Spain supplied acute and convalescent COVID-19 samples. PBMCs, B-cell-depleted T cells, or T cells provided the cDNA or gDNA that made up the material.

The genes are TRBV7-9 and TRBJ2-1, with TRBD2 matching over 11 bases. The material sequenced was peripheral blood. The TCR sequence derives from a human donor in a cohort sampled during active COVID-19. CDR3 sequence (DNA): TGTGCCAGCAGCTTAGCCCTAGCGGGGGGAACATACAATGAGCAGTTCTTC. The encoded protein is CASSLALAGGTYNEQFF.